The clone carrying this T cell receptor beta chain appeared a single time. Generated by immunoSEQ multiplex PCR, the TCRdb table keeps only in-frame clones and is missing some. This table has approximately 97,000 clones, around 95% appearing once. This entry is derived from a study of technical replicates of blood from a few donors. Germline trimming cut 3 bases from V and 6 bases from J; bases unmatched to any gene: 3. The CDR3 has 15 residues. Germline values: CDR1 SGHTA, CDR2 FQGTGA. The sequence was collected from a human donor in good health. The rearrangement joins TRBV7-3 to TRBJ2-2; 11 positions agree with TRBD1. Input material: T cells isolated from PBMCs. CDR3 nucleotides: TGTGCCAGCAGCTTGGACAGGGGGCGCCCCGGGGAGCTGTTTTTT. Protein product: CASSLDRGRPGELFF.